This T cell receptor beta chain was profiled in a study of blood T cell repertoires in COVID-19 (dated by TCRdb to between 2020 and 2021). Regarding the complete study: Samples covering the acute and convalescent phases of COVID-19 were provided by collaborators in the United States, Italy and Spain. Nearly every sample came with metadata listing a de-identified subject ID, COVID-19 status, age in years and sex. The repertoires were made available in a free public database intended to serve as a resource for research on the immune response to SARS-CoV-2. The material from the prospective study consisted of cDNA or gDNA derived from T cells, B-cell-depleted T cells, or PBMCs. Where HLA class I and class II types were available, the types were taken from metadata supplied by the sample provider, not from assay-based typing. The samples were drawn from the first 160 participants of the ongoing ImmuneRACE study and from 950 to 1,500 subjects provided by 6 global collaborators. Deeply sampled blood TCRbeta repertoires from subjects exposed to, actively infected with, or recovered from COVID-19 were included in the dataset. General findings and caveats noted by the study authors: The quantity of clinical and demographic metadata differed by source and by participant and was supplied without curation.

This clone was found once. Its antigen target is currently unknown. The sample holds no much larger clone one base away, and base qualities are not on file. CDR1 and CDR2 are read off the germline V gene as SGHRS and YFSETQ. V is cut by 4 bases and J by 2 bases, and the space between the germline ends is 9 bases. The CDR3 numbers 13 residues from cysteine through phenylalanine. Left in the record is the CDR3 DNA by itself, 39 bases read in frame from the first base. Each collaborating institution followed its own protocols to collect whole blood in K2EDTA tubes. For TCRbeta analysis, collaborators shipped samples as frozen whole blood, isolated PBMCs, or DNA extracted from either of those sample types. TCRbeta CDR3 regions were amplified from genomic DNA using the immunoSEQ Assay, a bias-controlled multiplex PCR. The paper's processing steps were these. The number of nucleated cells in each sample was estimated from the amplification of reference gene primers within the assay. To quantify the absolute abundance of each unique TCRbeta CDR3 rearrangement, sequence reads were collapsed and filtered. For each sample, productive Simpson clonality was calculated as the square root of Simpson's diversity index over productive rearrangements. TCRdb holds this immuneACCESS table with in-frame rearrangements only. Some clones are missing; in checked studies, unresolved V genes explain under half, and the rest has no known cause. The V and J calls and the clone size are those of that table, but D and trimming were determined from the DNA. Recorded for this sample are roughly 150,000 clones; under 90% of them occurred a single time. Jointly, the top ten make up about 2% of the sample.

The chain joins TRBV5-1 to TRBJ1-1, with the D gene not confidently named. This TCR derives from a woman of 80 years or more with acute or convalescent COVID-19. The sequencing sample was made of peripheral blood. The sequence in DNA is TGCGCCAGCAGCAGCCTGTTAAACACTGAAGCTTTCTTT. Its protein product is CASSSLLNTEAFF. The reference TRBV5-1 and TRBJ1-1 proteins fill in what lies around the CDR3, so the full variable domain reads KAGVTQTPRYLIKTRGQQVTLSCSPISGHRSVSWYQQTPGQGLQFLFEYFSETQRNKGNFPGRFSGRQFSNSRSEMNVSTLELGDSALYLCASSSLLNTEAFFGQGTRLTVV.